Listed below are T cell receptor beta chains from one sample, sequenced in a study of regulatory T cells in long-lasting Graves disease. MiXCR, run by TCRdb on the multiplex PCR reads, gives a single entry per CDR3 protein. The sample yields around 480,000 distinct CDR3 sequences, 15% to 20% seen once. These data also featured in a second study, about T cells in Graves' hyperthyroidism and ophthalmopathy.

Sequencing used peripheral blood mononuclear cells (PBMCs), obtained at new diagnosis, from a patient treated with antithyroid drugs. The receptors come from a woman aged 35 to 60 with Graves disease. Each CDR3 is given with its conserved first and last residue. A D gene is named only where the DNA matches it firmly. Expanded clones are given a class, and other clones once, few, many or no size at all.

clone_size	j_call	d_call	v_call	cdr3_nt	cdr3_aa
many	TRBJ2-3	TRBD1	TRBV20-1	TGCAGTGCGGCTAGAGGACAGGGGGCCACAGATACGCAGTATTTT	CSAARGQGATDTQYF
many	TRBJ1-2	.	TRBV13	TGTGCCAGCAGCTTTGGGGTCGGATATGGCTACACCTTC	CASSFGVGYGYTF
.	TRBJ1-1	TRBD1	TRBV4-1	TGCGCCAGCAGCCAAAGACAGGGAGCGGTGGACACTGAAGCTTTCTTT	CASSQRQGAVDTEAFF
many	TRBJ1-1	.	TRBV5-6	TGTGCCAGCAGCAGGGAAGGGCTGAGGAACACTGAAGCTTTCTTT	CASSREGLRNTEAFF
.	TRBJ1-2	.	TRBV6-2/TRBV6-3	TGTGCCAGCAGGGCAGGGCTCTATGGCTACACCTTC	CASRAGLYGYTF
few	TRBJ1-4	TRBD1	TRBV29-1	TGCAGCGGATCGGGACAGGGACCTAATGAAAAACTGTTTTTT	CSGSGQGPNEKLFF
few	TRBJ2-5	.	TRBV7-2	TGTGCCAGCAGCCCCTTAGCGTTGGTGGAGACCCAGTACTTC	CASSPLALVETQYF
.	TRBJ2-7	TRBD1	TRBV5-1	TGCGCCAGCAGCTTGGGCTGGACAGGGGGACCTACCATCAACTCCTACGAGCAGTACTTC	CASSLGWTGGPTINSYEQYF
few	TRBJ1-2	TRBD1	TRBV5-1	TGCGCCAGCAGCTCTACAGGGGTGGCCCTTGGCTACACCTTC	CASSSTGVALGYTF
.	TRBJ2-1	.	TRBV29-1	TGCAGCCATGGACAGACTGAGCAGTTCTTC	CSHGQTEQFF
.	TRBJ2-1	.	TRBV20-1	TGCAGTGCTGCCCGGGGGCCTCACAATGAGCAGTTCTTC	CSAARGPHNEQFF
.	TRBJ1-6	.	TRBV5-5	TGTGCCAGCACCCCGGGGGCGAATTCACCCCTCCACTTT	CASTPGANSPLHF
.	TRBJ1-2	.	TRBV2	TGTGCCAGCAGTGCCGGTACATACGTGGGCTACACCTTC	CASSAGTYVGYTF
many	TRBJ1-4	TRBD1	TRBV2	TGTGCCAGCTCCCAGGGGGTTTCAACTAATGAAAAACTGTTTTTT	CASSQGVSTNEKLFF
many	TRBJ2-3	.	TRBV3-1	TGTGCCAGCAGCCCCCCGGGGTCTAGCACAGATACGCAGTATTTT	CASSPPGSSTDTQYF
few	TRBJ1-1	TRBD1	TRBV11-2	TGCCTGGGACAGGGGAACACTGAAGCTTTCTTT	CLGQGNTEAFF
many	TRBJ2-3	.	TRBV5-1	TGCGCCAGCAGCTTGGCCCAGTTCACAGATACGCAGTATTTT	CASSLAQFTDTQYF
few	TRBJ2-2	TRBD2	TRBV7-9	TGTGCCAGCAGCTTAGAAATAGCGGGGAACACCGGGGAGCTGTTTTTT	CASSLEIAGNTGELFF
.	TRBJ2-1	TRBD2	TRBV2	TGTGCCAGCAGTGAAAGCCCGCTAGCGGGATCTTCCCTCTACAATGAGCAGTTCTTC	CASSESPLAGSSLYNEQFF
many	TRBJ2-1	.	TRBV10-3	TGTGCCATCAGTACAGACAGCTCCTACAATGAGCAGTTCTTC	CAISTDSSYNEQFF
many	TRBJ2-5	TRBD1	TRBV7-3	TGTGCCAGCAGCCAGACAGGGGTAGAGACCCAGTACTTC	CASSQTGVETQYF
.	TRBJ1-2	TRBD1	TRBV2	TGTGCCAGCAGTGAATCGGGACAGGGTTTGGACTATGGCTACACCTTC	CASSESGQGLDYGYTF
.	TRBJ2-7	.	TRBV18	TGTGCCAGCTCACCGTCGACCCCCTCCTACGAGCAGTACTTC	CASSPSTPSYEQYF
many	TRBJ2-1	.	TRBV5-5	TGTGCCAGCAGCTTGATGTTTGCAAGCTCCTACAATGAGCAGTTCTTC	CASSLMFASSYNEQFF
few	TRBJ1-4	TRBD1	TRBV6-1	TGTGCCAGCAGTGAAAAGGAATCAGGGGGTCGTGAAAAACTGTTTTTT	CASSEKESGGREKLFF
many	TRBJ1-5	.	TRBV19	TGTGCCAGTAGTATATTGGGGACACCGCCCCAGCATTTT	CASSILGTPPQHF
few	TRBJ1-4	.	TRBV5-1	TGCGCCAGCAGCTTAATTCTCGGACGTAATGAAAAACTGTTTTTT	CASSLILGRNEKLFF
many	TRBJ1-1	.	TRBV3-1	TGTGCCAGCAGAAGGTCGGGACGGCGCGTCGCTTTCTTT	CASRRSGRRVAFF
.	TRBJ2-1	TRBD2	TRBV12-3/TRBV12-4	TGTGCCAGCCGACTAGCGGACAATGAGCAGTTCTTC	CASRLADNEQFF
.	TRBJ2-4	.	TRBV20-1	TGCAGTGCTAGAGGGACAGACAAAAACACTCAGTACTTC	CSARGTDKNTQYF
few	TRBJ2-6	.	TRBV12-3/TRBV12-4	TGTGCCAGCATCAAACAGGGACATGGGGCCAACGTCCTGACTTTC	CASIKQGHGANVLTF
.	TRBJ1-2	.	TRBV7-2	TGTGCCAGCAGCTTGGCCGGGGTCAGCCCCGCCTATGGCTACACCTTC	CASSLAGVSPAYGYTF
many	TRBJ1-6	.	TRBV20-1	TGCAGTGCCTCCTCGTGGCAGCTTAATTCACCCCTCCACTTT	CSASSWQLNSPLHF
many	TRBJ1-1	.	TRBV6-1	TGTGCCAGCAGTGGCGCGGCGAACACTGAAGCTTTCTTT	CASSGAANTEAFF
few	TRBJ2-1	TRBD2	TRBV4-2	TGTGCCAGCAGCCAGGACGGGGGGACCTTCGCCTACAATGAGCAGTTCTTC	CASSQDGGTFAYNEQFF
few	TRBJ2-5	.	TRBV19	TGTGCCAGTAGTATAGCGGGGGAGACCTACCTGGGGGGCCAAGAGACCCAGTACTTC	CASSIAGETYLGGQETQYF
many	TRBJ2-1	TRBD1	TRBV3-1	TGTGCCAGCAGCCAAGTAGGGGGCCCCTACAATGAGCAGTTCTTC	CASSQVGGPYNEQFF
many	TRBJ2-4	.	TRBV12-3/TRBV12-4	TGTGCCAGCAGTTTAAGGATGGCCAAAAACATTCAGTACTTC	CASSLRMAKNIQYF
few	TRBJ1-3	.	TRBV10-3	TGTGCCATCATTTCGGACTCTGGAAACACCATATATTTT	CAIISDSGNTIYF
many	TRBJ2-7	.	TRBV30	TGTGCCTGGACGGGACATAAGGGCTACGAGCAGTACTTC	CAWTGHKGYEQYF
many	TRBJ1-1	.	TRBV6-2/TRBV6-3	TGTGCCAGCAGTTACCGAACTGACAGGTCGCCTGAAGCTTTCTTT	CASSYRTDRSPEAFF
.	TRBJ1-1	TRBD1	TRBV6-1	TGTGCCAGCAGGTGGACAGGGGGGAACACTGAAGCTTTCTTT	CASRWTGGNTEAFF
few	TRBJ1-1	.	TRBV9	TGTGCCAGCAGCGTAGAAGGGCCCACTGAAGCTTTCTTT	CASSVEGPTEAFF
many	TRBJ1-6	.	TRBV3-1	TGTGCCAGCAGCCAGCGGACTGATAATTCACCCCTCCACTTT	CASSQRTDNSPLHF
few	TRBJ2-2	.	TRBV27	TGTGCCAGCAGTCGTGGGACATACAACACCGGGGAGCTGTTTTTT	CASSRGTYNTGELFF
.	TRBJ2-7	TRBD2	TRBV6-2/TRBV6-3	TGTGCCAGCACCTCCTCGGGGGGGGCCCACGAGCAGTACTTC	CASTSSGGAHEQYF
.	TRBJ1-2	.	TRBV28	TGTGCCAGCTTCTATACAGGACAACTTAACTATGGCTACACCTTC	CASFYTGQLNYGYTF
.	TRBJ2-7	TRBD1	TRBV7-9	TGTGCCAGCAGCGGGGGGACAGGGGAGGACTCCTACGAGCAGTACTTC	CASSGGTGEDSYEQYF
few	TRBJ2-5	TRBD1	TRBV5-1	TGCGCCAGCAGCTCCAGACAGGGGGCCGAGGAGACCCAGTACTTC	CASSSRQGAEETQYF
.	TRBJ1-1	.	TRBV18	TGTGTCAGCTCACTCCAGATGAACACTGAAGCTTTCTTT	CVSSLQMNTEAFF
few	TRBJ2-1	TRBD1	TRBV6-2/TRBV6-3	TGTGCCAGCAGATTGACAGGGTACGATGAGCAGTTCTTC	CASRLTGYDEQFF
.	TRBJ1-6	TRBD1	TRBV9	TGTGCCAGCAGCGTAGGTCCAGGGGGAAATTCACCCCTCCACTTT	CASSVGPGGNSPLHF
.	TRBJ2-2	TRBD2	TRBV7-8	TGTGCCAGCAGCTTAGTTGCTAGCGGGGGGGCGAGCACCAGGGAGCTGTTTTTT	CASSLVASGGASTRELFF
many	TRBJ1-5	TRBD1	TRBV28	TGTGCCAGCAGTAGAAGACAGGGCCTACTCAATCAGCCCCAGCATTTT	CASSRRQGLLNQPQHF
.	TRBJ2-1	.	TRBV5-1	TGCGCCAGCAGCTTAGAGTTAAGCAATGAGCAGTTCTTC	CASSLELSNEQFF
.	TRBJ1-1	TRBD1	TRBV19	TGTGCCAGTAGTAAAACAGGGGCCATAAAAAACACTGAAGCTTTCTTT	CASSKTGAIKNTEAFF
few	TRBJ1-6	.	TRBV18	TGTGCCAGCTCACCTATTGACAGCCCTAATTCACCCCTCCACTTT	CASSPIDSPNSPLHF
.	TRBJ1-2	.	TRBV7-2	TGTGCCAGCAGCTCAACAGGAGGGCTTAACTATGGCTACACCTTC	CASSSTGGLNYGYTF
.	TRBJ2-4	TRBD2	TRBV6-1	TGTGCCAGCACCCCCCACCCGGGCAGGGAGGGCAAAAACATTCAGTACTTC	CASTPHPGREGKNIQYF